This TCR beta chain originates from a study of beta chain features in type 1 diabetes. Across the study: Patients were similar to healthy donors in age and gender (as well as in cell yields). Findings of the study overall: Moderately but significantly shorter TCRB CDR3s were found in Type 1 diabetes patients in all four CD4+ subsets. PCR might favor shorter templates, but any such skew would affect patients and controls equally.

All of the isolated RNA was reverse transcribed, so expressed TCRB transcripts were sequenced. Naive, central memory and regulatory T cell samples produced a mean of about 3.5 million reads. The protocol was immunoSEQ multiplex PCR, while the TCRdb copy is restricted to in-frame clones and leaves out a portion. This table holds 310,000 or so clones, over 12% found once. The table lists this clone with a few counts. No antigen is known for it. The CDR3 is 17 residues long. With V trimmed by 0 bases and J by 7 bases, 9 bases remained unmatched. The germline V gene has CDR1 MDHEN and CDR2 SYDVKM. This sequence joins TRBV28 and TRBJ1-6; 7 bases agree with TRBD1. Sequencing used naive CD4+ T cells from blood. The clonotype originates from a man aged 18 to 29 with type 1 diabetes. In DNA, the CDR3 is TGTGCCAGCAGTTTATGGGGGCCGGGACAGATCAATTCACCCCTCCACTTT. It translates to CASSLWGPGQINSPLHF.